Given below is one T cell receptor beta chain in context. Its antigen is undetermined. The data stem from a study of T cell responses to AZD1222 COVID-19 vaccine. Study-wide points: Mostly white British, mostly female donors; authors suggested clonal diversity may be underestimated. In all cases, repertoires were sampled only after the peak T cell response.

Method: immunoSEQ multiplex PCR; TCRdb's copy keeps in-frame clones and lacks some. The repertoire has around 91,000 clones, roughly 90% of them found once; the top ten carry 15% to 20%. The CDR3 spans 15 residues. Trimming cost V 4 bases and J 0 bases; bases outside gene matches: 5. Germline V gene sequence: CDR1 SGHNT, CDR2 YYREEE (reference sequence). The chain recombines TRBV5-4 with TRBJ1-1, with 8 nucleotides matching TRBD1. The sequencing used peripheral blood, collected on day 0 of AZD1222 vaccination. The TCR was taken from an adult in good health. CDR3 amino acids: CASSLRQGMNTEAFF. In DNA form, the CDR3 reads TGTGCCAGCAGCCTAAGACAGGGGATGAACACTGAAGCTTTCTTT.